These 14 T cell receptor beta chains were sequenced from one sample in a study of blood T cell repertoires in COVID-19. Using immunoSEQ multiplex PCR, the repertoire was profiled, and TCRdb retains in-frame clones only, with some absent. The sample contains 380,000 or so clones, more than 75% of which appear only once. The sample consisted of peripheral blood. All receptors come from a human donor with acute or convalescent COVID-19. The donor label of this sample is uncertain.

The rearrangement uses TRBV5-5 and TRBJ1-2; a weak D match, TRBD1 (5 bases). CDR3 length equals 15 residues. Trimming cost V 0 bases and J 2 bases, with 11 bases left between them. CDR1 is SGHKS and CDR2 is YYEKEE in the germline V gene (reference sequence). CDR3 sequence: CASSLAPGANYGYTF. In nucleotides, the CDR3 is TGTGCCAGCAGCTTGGCCCCTGGGGCCAACTATGGCTACACCTTC.

The rearrangement uses TRBV4-1 and TRBJ2-1, with 8 positions matching TRBD2. The length of the CDR3 is 17 residues. Germline V CDR1 and CDR2: MGHRA, YSYEKL. V trimming: 1 base; J trimming: 4 bases; junction bases outside the gene matches: 9. CDR3 residues: CASSQGTRTSGYNEQFF. In DNA form, the CDR3 reads TGCGCCAGCAGCCAAGGGACCCGAACTAGCGGATACAATGAGCAGTTCTTC.

J is TRBJ2-3 and V is TRBV4-2; possibly TRBD2 for D (5 bases). Germline V gives CDR1 LGHNA, CDR2 YNFKEQ. This CDR3 spans 17 amino acids. Trimming removed 4 bases from V and 3 bases from J, with 20 bases in between. CDR3 coding DNA: TGTGCCAGCAGCCCCTACCCCCATCAGCGAGGGACAGATACGCAGTATTTT. This gives the protein CASSPYPHQRGTDTQYF.

CDR3 loop: CASSLYMVTEAFF. Written as DNA, the CDR3 is TGTGCCAGCAGCTTATACATGGTCACTGAAGCTTTCTTT. The chain is built from TRBV11-2 and TRBJ1-1; D is ambiguous. The CDR3 has 13 amino acids. Germline V gene data show CDR1 as SGHAT and CDR2 as FQNNGV. Between the trimmed V and J ends, which lost 2 bases and 4 bases, there was a span of 8 bases. The variable domain in full, with the rest retrieved from reference TRBV11-2 and TRBJ1-1, is EAGVAQSPRYKIIEKRQSVAFWCNPISGHATLYWYQQILGQGPKLLIQFQNNGVVDDSQLPKDRFSAERLKGVDSTLKIQPAKLEDSAVYLCASSLYMVTEAFFGQGTRLTVV.

The rearrangement uses TRBV5-8 and TRBJ1-5; 7 bases line up with TRBD1. V dropped 3 bases and J dropped 4; count of bases not matched to a gene: 7. The CDR3 runs to 15 residues. From germline, CDR1 is SGHTS and CDR2 YDEGEE. CDR3 sequence: CASSSGTDQNQPQHF. The CDR3 DNA is TGTGCCAGCAGCTCCGGGACAGATCAGAATCAGCCCCAGCATTTT.

The chain links TRBV6-4 to TRBJ1-2; D ambiguous. Between the trimmed V and J ends, which lost 5 bases and 5 bases, there was a span of 15 bases. CDR1 is MRHNA and CDR2 is SNTAGT in the germline V gene. The CDR3 totals 14 residues. CDR3 sequence: CASSPRTGFYGYTF. CDR3 nucleotides: TGTGCCAGCAGTCCACGGACGGGGTTTTATGGCTACACCTTC.

J is TRBJ2-1 and V is TRBV7-8, with a possible D match to TRBD2 (5 bases). V was pared by 0 bases and J by 2 bases, with 14 bases between. Germline CDR1 and CDR2: SGHVS and FQNEAQ. There are 17 residues in the CDR3. The CDR3 region is CASSLARGRETYNEQFF. The CDR3 DNA reads TGTGCCAGCAGCTTAGCGCGCGGGCGAGAAACCTACAATGAGCAGTTCTTC.

The V gene is TRBV6-2 or TRBV6-3, the J gene TRBJ2-7; no firm D call. The CDR3 consists of 11 residues. V lost 1 base and J 5 bases, leaving 3 bases between the germline ends. Germline V gene lookup returns CDR1 MNHEY and CDR2 SVGEGT. CDR3 loop: CASSYFDEQYF. The DNA for the CDR3 is TGTGCCAGCAGTTACTTCGACGAGCAGTACTTC.

This chain joins TRBV6-5 and TRBJ1-1; 9 bases are shared with TRBD1. The V gene end was trimmed by 5 bases and the J gene end by 6 bases; junction bases not matched to a gene: 7. This CDR3 spans 14 amino acids. Germline V CDR1 and CDR2: MNHEY, SVGAGI. The CDR3 DNA follows: TGTGCCAGCAGTCACCGGGACAGGGCTCCTGAAGCTTTCTTT. Translated: CASSHRDRAPEAFF.

This chain uses TRBV29-1 with TRBJ1-1; TRBD1 is a possible D gene (5 bases). V gave up 7 bases and J gave up 1 base, with 10 bases separating them. This CDR3 has 12 residues. Looked up from germline, CDR1 is SQVTM and CDR2 is ANQGSEA. CDR3 bases: TGCAGCGCAACCGACAGGAACACTGAAGCTTTCTTT. Protein product: CSATDRNTEAFF.

The chain is built from TRBV28 and TRBJ1-1; 7 nucleotides line up with TRBD1. After removal of 6 bases from V and 0 bases from J, the junction contained 10 bases not matched to a gene. The germline V gene encodes CDR1 MDHEN and CDR2 SYDVKM. The CDR3 runs to 16 residues. In DNA, the CDR3 is TGTGCCAGCAGGGTTTGGGGACAGCCTTTGAACACTGAAGCTTTCTTT. This translates into CASRVWGQPLNTEAFF.

This chain joins TRBV5-1 and TRBJ2-7; possibly TRBD1 for D (6 bases). The CDR3 runs 15 residues. Germline V gene lookup returns CDR1 SGHRS and CDR2 YFSETQ. V lost 2 bases to trimming and J lost 6 bases, with 18 bases between them. CDR3 nucleotides: TGCGCCAGCAGCTTCGGGACAAGGGTTTTTGGCGAGCAGTACTTC. It is translated as CASSFGTRVFGEQYF.

This clone was found once. The chain recombines TRBV7-8 with TRBJ1-5, with 7 bases matching TRBD1. The CDR3 runs to 18 residues. Per germline, CDR1 SGHVS and CDR2 FQNEAQ. J was trimmed by 0 bases and V by 5 bases; bases with no gene match: 13. This CDR3 is CASSPEGAGAYSNQPQHF. CDR3 DNA: TGTGCCAGCAGCCCAGAGGGGGCAGGAGCTTATAGCAATCAGCCCCAGCATTTT.

J is TRBJ2-3 and V is TRBV29-1; 9 positions match TRBD2. Germline assignment: CDR1 SQVTM and CDR2 ANQGSEA. This CDR3 comprises 13 residues. With 5 bases clipped from V and 0 bases from J, the junction kept 0 bases outside the gene matches. CDR3 region: CSVSGGSTDTQYF. In DNA, the CDR3 is TGCAGCGTTAGCGGGGGGAGCACAGATACGCAGTATTTT.